These 25 T cell receptor beta chains were sequenced from one sample in a study of T-cell reconstitution after alpha-beta-depleted transplantation in children. The TCRbeta library was prepared with unique molecular identifiers. TCRdb re-called the PCR reads through MiXCR, storing one row per CDR3 protein. The table includes about 200,000 distinct CDR3 sequences, 8.4% detected once. The source material was PBMCs, mostly from graft donor cells, sampled 360 days after TCRalphabeta/CD19-depleted stem cell transplant. These receptors all come from a male patient between 2 and 10 years old who had a stem cell transplant for acute myeloid leukemia, so the T cells may come from the graft donor.

This clonotype has only a few counts. This chain connects TRBV4-1 to TRBJ2-1; D gene uncertain. V lost 4 bases to trimming and J lost 6 bases, with 19 bases between them. The CDR3 is made up of 16 amino acids. CDR1 MGHRA and CDR2 YSYEKL come from the germline V gene. This CDR3 is CASSPGFGYTGNEQFF. The CDR3 DNA follows: TGCGCCAGCAGCCCTGGATTTGGCTATACGGGCAATGAGCAGTTCTTC.

This clonotype was observed at least ten times. The V and J genes are TRBV5-1 and TRBJ1-6; D perhaps matches TRBD1 (5 bases). This CDR3 region has 14 residues. Per the germline V gene, CDR1 is SGHRS and CDR2 is YFSETQ. Trimming took off 2 bases at V and 8 bases at J, with 11 bases between the two ends. CDR3: CASSFSQGYSPLHF. CDR3 bases: TGCGCCAGCAGCTTCAGTCAGGGCTATTCACCCCTCCACTTT.

This clonotype was counted only a few times. This chain connects TRBV4-1 to TRBJ1-2; weak D call: TRBD1 (5 bases). CDR3 length: 16 residues. CDR1 is MGHRA and CDR2 is YSYEKL in the germline V gene. V lost 1 base to trimming and J lost 8 bases, with 20 bases between them. The CDR3 DNA sequence: TGCGCCAGCAGCCAAGGATCGGGAGTGACAGTTGGCGGCTACACCTTC. As protein: CASSQGSGVTVGGYTF.

At least ten counts were recorded for this clonotype. V and J are TRBV5-1 and TRBJ2-5, with D perhaps matching TRBD2 (6 bases). The CDR3 is made up of 14 amino acids. The V end was cut by 1 base, the J end by 4 bases, with 11 bases between. The V gene's germline CDR1 is SGHRS and CDR2 YFSETQ. The CDR3 loop reads CASSLLEGLETQYF. The CDR3 bases are TGCGCCAGCAGCTTGTTGGAGGGGTTAGAGACCCAGTACTTC.

The CDR3 DNA reads as TGCAGTGCTAGGTCCGGGACAGGGTTTGAAAAACTGTTTTTT. It codes for CSARSGTGFEKLFF. This sequence joins TRBV20-1 and TRBJ1-4; 9 bases match TRBD1. V shed 3 bases, J shed 7 bases, and the junction held 6 bases outside the gene matches. Germline CDR1 reads DFQATT; CDR2 reads SNEGSKA (reference sequence). The CDR3 spans 14 residues.

CDR3 nucleotide sequence: TGTGCCAGCTCCCAGGCAGGAGGAGGAAATGGCTACACCTTC. Its protein is CASSQAGGGNGYTF. The chain has TRBV18 and TRBJ1-2; D not resolved. Germline V lookup: CDR1 KGHSH, CDR2 LQKENI. CDR3 length: 14 amino acids. V lost 6 bases to trimming and J lost 6 bases, with 17 bases between them. Looking up the rest from reference TRBV18 and TRBJ1-2 gives the full variable domain: NAGVMQNPRHLVRRRGQEARLRCSPMKGHSHVYWYRQLPEEGLKFMVYLQKENIIDESGMPKERFSAEFPKEGPSILRIQQVVRGDSAAYFCASSQAGGGNGYTFGSGTRLTVV.

This sequence joins TRBV7-2 and TRBJ2-1, with TRBD2 matching 11 bases. Trimming cost V 8 bases and J 7 bases; bases outside gene matches: 13. The CDR3 is 16 residues long. Germline CDR1 and CDR2: SGHTA and FQGNSA. The CDR3 is CASPGTSSGGLNEQFF. DNA for the CDR3: TGTGCCAGCCCAGGAACCTCTAGCGGGGGGTTGAATGAGCAGTTCTTC. Full variable domain (outside the CDR3, taken from reference TRBV7-2 and TRBJ2-1): GAGVSQSPSNKVTEKGKDVELRCDPISGHTALYWYRQSLGQGLEFLIYFQGNSAPDKSGLPSDRFSAERTGGSVSTLTIQRTQQEDSAVYLCASPGTSSGGLNEQFFGPGTRLTVL.

In this sample, this clonotype turned up a few times. The chain has TRBV15 and TRBJ2-5; D is uncertain. Trimming pared 0 bases from V and 3 bases from J, leaving 11 bases between. Germline assignment: CDR1 LNHNV and CDR2 YYDKDF (reference sequence). There are 15 residues in the CDR3. For the CDR3, the DNA is TGTGCCACCAGCAGAGATCCTAGGTCGAAAGAGACCCAGTACTTC. Amino acid sequence: CATSRDPRSKETQYF.

This clonotype was picked up many times. The J gene is TRBJ2-5, the V gene TRBV15, with unresolved D. The length of the CDR3 is 13 residues. V lost 0 bases and J 5 bases, leaving 7 bases between the germline ends. Germline V gene lookup returns CDR1 LNHNV and CDR2 YYDKDF (reference sequence). CDR3 sequence: CATSRDLRETQYF. CDR3 DNA sequence: TGTGCCACCAGCAGAGATCTTCGGGAGACCCAGTACTTC.

This clonotype appeared many times. The CDR3 spells CSAWTGGSYEQYF. CDR3 coding DNA: TGCAGCGCGTGGACAGGGGGCTCCTACGAGCAGTACTTC. The chain carries TRBV29-1 and TRBJ2-7; TRBD1 aligns across 10 bases. This CDR3 has 13 amino acids. CDR1 and CDR2 from the germline V gene are SQVTM and ANQGSEA. V lost 7 bases, J lost 0 bases, and 3 bases stayed unmatched.

This clonotype showed up many times. The chain joins TRBV7-2 to TRBJ2-1; D is uncertain. The CDR3 is made up of 13 amino acids. The V and J ends lost 3 bases and 4 bases respectively, with 7 bases between them. Germline CDR1 and CDR2: SGHTA and FQGNSA. The CDR3: CASSLMWYNEQFF. The CDR3, as DNA: TGTGCCAGCAGCTTGATGTGGTACAATGAGCAGTTCTTC. Together with reference TRBV7-2 and TRBJ2-1, the CDR3 gives the full variable domain: GAGVSQSPSNKVTEKGKDVELRCDPISGHTALYWYRQSLGQGLEFLIYFQGNSAPDKSGLPSDRFSAERTGGSVSTLTIQRTQQEDSAVYLCASSLMWYNEQFFGPGTRLTVL.

This chain uses TRBV7-2 with TRBJ2-2; 7 bases are a match to TRBD2. CDR3 length: 16 residues. Unmatched junction bases numbered 5, after V lost 2 bases and J lost 2 bases. Per the germline V gene, CDR1 is SGHTA and CDR2 is FQGNSA. The CDR3 region has the DNA TGTGCCAGCAGCTTACTTCCTAGCGGAAACACCGGGGAGCTGTTTTTT. It codes for CASSLLPSGNTGELFF.

This clonotype occurred a few times. The chain joins TRBV5-5 to TRBJ2-2, with D perhaps matching TRBD1 (5 bases). With 0 bases removed from V and 1 base from J, the gap between germline ends came to 16 bases. The CDR3 totals 18 residues. Germline V gene sequence: CDR1 SGHKS, CDR2 YYEKEE (reference sequence). Here the CDR3 reads CASSLVLGQTENTGELFF. In DNA form, the CDR3 reads TGTGCCAGCAGCTTGGTATTAGGCCAGACAGAGAACACCGGGGAGCTGTTTTTT.

For this clonotype: Just one base apart from a much larger clone, this may be a read error. The rearrangement uses TRBV7-3 and TRBJ2-3; TRBD1 agrees at 7 bases. This CDR3 has 15 residues. Trimming cost V 4 bases and J 1 base; bases outside gene matches: 5. Germline loops: CDR1 SGHTA, CDR2 FQGTGA. CDR3 in amino acids: CASSSRDSRTDTQYF. DNA of the CDR3: TGTGCCAGCAGCTCCCGGGACAGCCGCACAGATACGCAGTATTTT.

This chain joins TRBV7-2 and TRBJ2-1; 12 bases are a match to TRBD2. Germline loops: CDR1 SGHTA, CDR2 FQGNSA. The CDR3 covers 14 residues. V lost 5 bases, J lost 9 bases, and 5 bases stayed unmatched. The CDR3 protein is CASSRLAGVGEQFF. In DNA, the CDR3 is TGTGCCAGCAGCCGACTAGCGGGAGTCGGTGAGCAGTTCTTC.

This clonotype was seen more than once but under ten times. The genes are TRBV29-1 and TRBJ2-7, with a possible D match to TRBD2 (6 bases). The V end lost 2 bases, the J end lost 7 bases, and 9 bases lay between the germline ends. CDR1 SQVTM and CDR2 ANQGSEA come from the germline V gene. The CDR3 contains 11 residues. The chain's CDR3 is CSVELALEQYF. The CDR3 region has the DNA TGCAGCGTTGAACTAGCGTTGGAGCAGTACTTC.

The chain is built from TRBV7-8 and TRBJ1-1; weak D call: TRBD1 (5 bases). The CDR3 is 15 residues long. CDR1 is SGHVS and CDR2 is FQNEAQ in the germline V gene. The germline V and J ends were trimmed by 2 bases and 4 bases, with 14 bases remaining between them. The CDR3 region is CASSLQQVWGTEAFF. In nucleotides, the CDR3 is TGTGCCAGCAGCTTACAACAGGTTTGGGGCACTGAAGCTTTCTTT.

In its sample, this clonotype was seen a few times. The chain uses TRBV20-1 and TRBJ2-1, with TRBD2 matching 9 bases. CDR1 and CDR2 (germline): DFQATT, SNEGSKA (reference sequence). CDR3 length: 16 residues. Trimming took 0 bases from V and 8 from J; bases not matched to a gene: 11. The CDR3 loop is CSARDLLSGGLDEQFF. DNA of the CDR3: TGCAGTGCTAGAGACCTTCTGAGCGGGGGGCTCGATGAGCAGTTCTTC.

Many counts were recorded for this clonotype. The rearrangement uses TRBV20-1 and TRBJ2-1, with unresolved D. V lost 0 bases and J lost 0, with 12 bases in between. Looked up from germline, CDR1 is DFQATT and CDR2 is SNEGSKA (reference sequence). This CDR3 region has 16 residues. CDR3 region: CSARDNRALSYNEQFF. The CDR3 DNA follows: TGCAGTGCTAGAGATAACCGGGCCCTCTCCTACAATGAGCAGTTCTTC.

The gene calls are TRBV5-4 and TRBJ1-4, with D unresolved. The V and J ends lost 0 bases and 7 bases respectively, with 10 bases between them. CDR3 length equals 14 residues. Germline CDR1 is SGHNT and CDR2 is YYREEE (reference sequence). The CDR3 DNA follows: TGTGCCAGCAGCTTGGCCGCCGAGGGTGAAAAACTGTTTTTT. Protein product: CASSLAAEGEKLFF.

J is TRBJ2-5 and V is TRBV2, with a weak D call TRBD2 (5 bases). The germline V and J ends were trimmed by 7 bases and 7 bases, with 16 bases remaining between them. This CDR3 region has 13 residues. Germline V gives CDR1 SNHLY, CDR2 FYNNEI. CDR3 region: CASNEGRSGTQYF. CDR3 DNA: TGTGCCAGCAACGAGGGCCGCTCGGGGACCCAGTACTTC.

This clonotype turned up a few times. The gene calls are TRBV6-6 and TRBJ2-5; tentative D call: TRBD1 (6 bases). Germline-derived CDR1 and CDR2 are MNHNY and SVGAGI (reference sequence). CDR3 length: 13 residues. The V gene lost 10 bases and the J gene lost 1 base, with 13 bases spanning the gap. The CDR3 nucleotides are TGTGCCACCGGCCGGACAGTCCAAGAGACCCAGTACTTC. The encoded protein is CATGRTVQETQYF.

This clonotype was seen repeatedly, ten times or more. The J gene is TRBJ2-7, the V gene TRBV5-1, with TRBD2 identical over 12 bases. Germline CDR1 reads SGHRS; CDR2 reads YFSETQ. CDR3 length: 16 amino acids. J lost 3 bases, V lost 7 bases, and 11 bases had no gene match. The CDR3 region is CASRGGETSGSYEQYF. The CDR3 nucleotides are TGCGCCAGCCGGGGGGGAGAGACTAGCGGGAGCTACGAGCAGTACTTC.

The chain combines TRBV7-2 with TRBJ2-5, with D perhaps TRBD2 (5 bases). The germline CDR1 and CDR2 sequences are SGHTA and FQGNSA. V was cut by 3 bases and J by 3 bases, with 14 bases left in between. The CDR3 sequence is 15 residues long. CDR3 DNA sequence: TGTGCCAGCAGCTTGGATCTAGCAGCCAAAGAGACCCAGTACTTC. Its protein is CASSLDLAAKETQYF.

This clonotype was counted between two and nine times. V usage is TRBV15 and J usage is TRBJ2-1; D uncertain. CDR1 and CDR2 from the germline V gene are LNHNV and YYDKDF (reference sequence). CDR3 length equals 17 residues. Trimming shortened V by 4 bases and J by 0 bases, and 16 bases separated the two germline ends. The CDR3 DNA is TGTGCCACCAGCACCCCCCCTCTCAGCCCCTCCTACAATGAGCAGTTCTTC. Its translation: CATSTPPLSPSYNEQFF.